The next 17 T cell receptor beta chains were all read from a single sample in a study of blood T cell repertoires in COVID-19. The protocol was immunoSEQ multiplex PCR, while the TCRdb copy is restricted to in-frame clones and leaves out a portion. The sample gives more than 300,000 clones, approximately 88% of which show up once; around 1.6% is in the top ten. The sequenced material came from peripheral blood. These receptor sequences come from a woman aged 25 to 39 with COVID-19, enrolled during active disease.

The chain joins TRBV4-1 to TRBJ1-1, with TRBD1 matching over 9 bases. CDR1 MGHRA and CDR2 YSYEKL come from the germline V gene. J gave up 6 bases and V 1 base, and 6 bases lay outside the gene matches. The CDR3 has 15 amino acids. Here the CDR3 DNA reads TGCGCCAGCAGCCAAGGGGGACAGGGTACTGCTGAAGCTTTCTTT. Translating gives CASSQGGQGTAEAFF.

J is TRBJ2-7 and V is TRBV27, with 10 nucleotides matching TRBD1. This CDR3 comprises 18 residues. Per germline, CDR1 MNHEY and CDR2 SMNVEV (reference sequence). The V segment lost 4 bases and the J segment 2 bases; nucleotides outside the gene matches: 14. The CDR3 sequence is CASSSQIARDRGPYEQYF. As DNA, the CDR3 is TGTGCCAGCAGTTCTCAGATAGCCCGGGACAGGGGTCCCTACGAGCAGTACTTC.

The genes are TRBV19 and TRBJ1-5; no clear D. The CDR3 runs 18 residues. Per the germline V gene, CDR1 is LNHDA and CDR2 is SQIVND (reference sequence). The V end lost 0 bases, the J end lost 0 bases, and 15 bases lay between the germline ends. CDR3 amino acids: CASSIEWQKINSNQPQHF. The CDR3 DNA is TGTGCCAGTAGTATAGAATGGCAGAAAATTAATAGCAATCAGCCCCAGCATTTT.

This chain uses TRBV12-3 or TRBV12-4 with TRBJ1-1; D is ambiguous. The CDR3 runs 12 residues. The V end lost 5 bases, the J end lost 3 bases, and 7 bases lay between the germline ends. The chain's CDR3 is CASSPRYTEAFF. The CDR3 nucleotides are TGTGCCAGCAGTCCGAGGTACACTGAAGCTTTCTTT.

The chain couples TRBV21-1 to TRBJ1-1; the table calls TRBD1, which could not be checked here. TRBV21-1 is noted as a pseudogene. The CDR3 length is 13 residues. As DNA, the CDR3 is TGTGCCAGCAGGGGACAGATGAACACTGAAGCTTTCTTT. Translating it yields CASRGQMNTEAFF.

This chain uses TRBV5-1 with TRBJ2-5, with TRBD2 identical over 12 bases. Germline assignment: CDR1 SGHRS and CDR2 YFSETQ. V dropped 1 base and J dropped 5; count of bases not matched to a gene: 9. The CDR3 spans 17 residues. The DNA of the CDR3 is TGCGCCAGCAGCTTGCCAACTAGCGGGGGGTTAAGGGAGACCCAGTACTTC. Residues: CASSLPTSGGLRETQYF.

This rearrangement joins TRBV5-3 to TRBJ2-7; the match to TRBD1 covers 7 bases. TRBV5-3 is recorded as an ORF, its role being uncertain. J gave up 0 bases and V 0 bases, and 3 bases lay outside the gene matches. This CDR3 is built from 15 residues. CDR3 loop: CARSLGGQNSYEQYV. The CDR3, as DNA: TGTGCCAGAAGCTTGGGGGGACAGAACTCCTACGAGCAGTACGTC.

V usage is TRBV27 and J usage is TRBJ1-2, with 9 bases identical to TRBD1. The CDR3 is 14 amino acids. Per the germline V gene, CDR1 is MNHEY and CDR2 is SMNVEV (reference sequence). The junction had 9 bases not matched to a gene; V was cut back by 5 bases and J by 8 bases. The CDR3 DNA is TGTGCCAGCAGTCCGGGACAGGGCGTGTACGGCTACACCTTC. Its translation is CASSPGQGVYGYTF.

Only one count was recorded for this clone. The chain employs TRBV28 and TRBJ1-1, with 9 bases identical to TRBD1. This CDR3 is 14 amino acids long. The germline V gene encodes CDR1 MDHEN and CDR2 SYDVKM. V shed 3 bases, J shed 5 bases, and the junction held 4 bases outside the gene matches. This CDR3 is CASSLPQGATEAFF. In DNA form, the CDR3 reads TGTGCCAGCAGTTTGCCACAGGGGGCAACTGAAGCTTTCTTT.

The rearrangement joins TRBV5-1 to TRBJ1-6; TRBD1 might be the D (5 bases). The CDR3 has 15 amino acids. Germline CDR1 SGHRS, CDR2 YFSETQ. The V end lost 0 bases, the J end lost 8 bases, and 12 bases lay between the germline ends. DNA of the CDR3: TGCGCCAGCAGCTTGGGGGGGACTGCGGATTCACCCCTCCACTTT. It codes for CASSLGGTADSPLHF.

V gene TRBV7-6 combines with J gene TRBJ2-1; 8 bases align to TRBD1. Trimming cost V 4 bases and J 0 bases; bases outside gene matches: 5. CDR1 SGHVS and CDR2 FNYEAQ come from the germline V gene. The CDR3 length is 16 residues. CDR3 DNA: TGTGCCAGCAGCTCCAACGACAGGGGCTCCTACAATGAGCAGTTCTTC. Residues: CASSSNDRGSYNEQFF.

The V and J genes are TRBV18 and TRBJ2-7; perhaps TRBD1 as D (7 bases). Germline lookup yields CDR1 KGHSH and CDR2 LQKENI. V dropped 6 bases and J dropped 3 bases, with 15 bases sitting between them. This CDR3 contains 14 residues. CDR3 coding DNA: TGTGCCAGCTCGCAGGGGGGCAGGGTCTACGAGCAGTACTTC. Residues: CASSQGGRVYEQYF.

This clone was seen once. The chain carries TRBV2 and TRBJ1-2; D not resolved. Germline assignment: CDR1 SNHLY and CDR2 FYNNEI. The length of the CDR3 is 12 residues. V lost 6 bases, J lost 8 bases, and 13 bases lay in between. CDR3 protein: CASSLTPPGYTF. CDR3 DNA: TGTGCCAGCAGCTTAACACCCCCCGGCTACACCTTC.

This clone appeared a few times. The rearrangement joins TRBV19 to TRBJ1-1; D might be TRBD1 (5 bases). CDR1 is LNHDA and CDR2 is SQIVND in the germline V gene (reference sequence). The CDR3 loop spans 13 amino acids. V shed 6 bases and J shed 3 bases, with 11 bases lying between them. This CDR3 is CASRKQVYTEAFF. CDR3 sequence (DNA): TGTGCCAGTAGAAAACAGGTGTACACTGAAGCTTTCTTT. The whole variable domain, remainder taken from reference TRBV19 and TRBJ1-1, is DGGITQSPKYLFRKEGQNVTLSCEQNLNHDAMYWYRQDPGQGLRLIYYSQIVNDFQKGDIAEGYSVSREKKESFPLTVTSAQKNPTAFYLCASRKQVYTEAFFGQGTRLTVV.

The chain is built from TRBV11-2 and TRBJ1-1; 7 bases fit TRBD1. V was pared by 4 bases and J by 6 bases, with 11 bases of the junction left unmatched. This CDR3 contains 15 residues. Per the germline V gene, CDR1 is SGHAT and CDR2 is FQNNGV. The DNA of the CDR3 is TGTGCCAGCAGCTCGTTGGTGACAGGGTCTTCTGAAGCTTTCTTT. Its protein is CASSSLVTGSSEAFF.

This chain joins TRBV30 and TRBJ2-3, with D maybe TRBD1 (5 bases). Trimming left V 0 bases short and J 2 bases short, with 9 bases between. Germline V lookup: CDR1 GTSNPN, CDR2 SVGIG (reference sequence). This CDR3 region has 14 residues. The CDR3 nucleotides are TGTGCCTGGAGTGTTGACAGCTTCACAGATACGCAGTATTTT. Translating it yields CAWSVDSFTDTQYF. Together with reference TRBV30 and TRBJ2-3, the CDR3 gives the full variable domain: SQTIHQWPATLVQPVGSPLSLECTVEGTSNPNLYWYRQAAGRGLQLLFYSVGIGQISSEVPQNLSASRPQDRQFILSSKKLLLSDSGFYLCAWSVDSFTDTQYFGPGTRLTVL.

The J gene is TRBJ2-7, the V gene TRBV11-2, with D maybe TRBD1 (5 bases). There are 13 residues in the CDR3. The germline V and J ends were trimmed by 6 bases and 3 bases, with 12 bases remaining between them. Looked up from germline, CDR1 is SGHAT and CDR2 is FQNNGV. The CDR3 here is CASRLTDIYEQYF. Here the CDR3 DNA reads TGTGCCAGCAGATTGACGGACATCTACGAGCAGTACTTC. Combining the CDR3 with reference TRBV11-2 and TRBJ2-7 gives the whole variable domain EAGVAQSPRYKIIEKRQSVAFWCNPISGHATLYWYQQILGQGPKLLIQFQNNGVVDDSQLPKDRFSAERLKGVDSTLKIQPAKLEDSAVYLCASRLTDIYEQYFGPGTRLTVT.